These 15 T cell receptor beta chains came from one sample sequenced in a study of CD8+ T cells in alopecia areata. TCR sequencing used cDNA made by reverse transcription of extracted RNA. Sequencing was performed with immunoSEQ multiplex PCR; in TCRdb, only in-frame clones are kept and a portion is missing. Of hundreds of thousands of clones in the sample, 50% to 75% were seen once. Specified treatment: oral pan-JAK inhibitor, 5-10 mg twice daily. The sample was CD4+ T cells sorted from blood, taken at week 52, from a patient treated with tofacitinib. These receptors all come from a human donor with alopecia areata.

The rearrangement uses TRBV4-2 and TRBJ2-1; the match to TRBD2 covers 7 bases. The J segment lost 4 bases and the V segment lost 8 bases, leaving 8 bases of the junction unmatched. The germline V gene encodes CDR1 LGHNA and CDR2 YNFKEQ. This CDR3 contains 14 residues. The CDR3 here is CASEGGGRYNEQFF. DNA for the CDR3: TGTGCCAGCGAGGGCGGGGGACGATACAATGAGCAGTTCTTC.

The chain employs TRBV7-8 and TRBJ2-3; 10 positions match TRBD2. From germline, CDR1 is SGHVS and CDR2 FQNEAQ. The CDR3 runs to 17 residues. V shed 2 bases and J 4 bases; nucleotides not matched to a gene: 9. CDR3 amino acids: CASSLRLAGGLADTQYF. In DNA, the CDR3 is TGTGCCAGCAGCTTACGATTAGCGGGGGGCCTCGCAGATACGCAGTATTTT.

The chain employs TRBV25-1 and TRBJ1-1, with 7 bases that match TRBD1. V was clipped by 9 bases and J by 6 bases; unmatched bases: 10. Per the germline V gene, CDR1 is MGHDK and CDR2 is SYGVNS. CDR3 length equals 13 residues. The CDR3 spells CASLDRVNPEAFF. CDR3 nucleotide sequence: TGTGCCAGTCTCGACAGGGTAAATCCTGAAGCTTTCTTT. Full variable domain (rest looked up from reference TRBV25-1 and TRBJ1-1): EADIYQTPRYLVIGTGKKITLECSQTMGHDKMYWYQQDPGMELHLIHYSYGVNSTEKGDLSSESTVSRIRTEHFPLTLESARPSHTSQYLCASLDRVNPEAFFGQGTRLTVV.

This clone has just a few counts. The chain is built from TRBV4-3 and TRBJ1-5, with D uncertain. This CDR3 region has 14 residues. V was shortened by 0 bases and J by 2 bases, with 5 bases between the two germline ends. CDR1 LGHNA and CDR2 YSLEER come from the germline V gene. CDR3 nucleotides: TGCGCCAGCAGCCAAGATTGGGGCAATCAGCCCCAGCATTTT. This translates into CASSQDWGNQPQHF.

The chain employs TRBV4-3 and TRBJ2-3; 12 bases are shared with TRBD2. V gave up 0 bases and J gave up 6 bases; unmatched junction bases: 7. The CDR3 has 17 residues. The germline V gene has CDR1 LGHNA and CDR2 YSLEER. CDR3 sequence: CASSQELPSGGADTQYF. The CDR3, as DNA: TGCGCCAGCAGCCAAGAGCTCCCTAGCGGGGGGGCTGATACGCAGTATTTT.

The rearrangement joins TRBV29-1 to TRBJ1-1; 10 bases are shared with TRBD1. This CDR3 region has 14 residues. Germline assignment: CDR1 SQVTM and CDR2 ANQGSEA. After removal of 7 bases from V and 5 bases from J, the junction contained 10 bases not matched to a gene. The CDR3: CSAGQGLGRTEAFF. The CDR3 nucleotides read TGCAGCGCGGGACAGGGGTTGGGTCGGACTGAAGCTTTCTTT.

The chain has TRBV11-2 and TRBJ2-7; D is perhaps TRBD1 or TRBD2 (5 bases each). This CDR3 contains 16 residues. Trimming shortened V by 4 bases and J by 0 bases, and 16 bases separated the two germline ends. From germline, CDR1 is SGHAT and CDR2 FQNNGV. CDR3 residues: CASSSTGTDLSYEQYF. The CDR3 DNA follows: TGTGCCAGCAGCTCTACCGGGACCGACCTCTCCTACGAGCAGTACTTC.

The table lists this clone with a few counts. The V call is TRBV7-9, the J call TRBJ1-5, with a tentative D call TRBD1 (5 bases). Looked up from germline, CDR1 is SEHNR and CDR2 is FQNEAQ (reference sequence). The CDR3 has 14 residues. Between the trimmed V and J ends, which lost 3 bases and 10 bases, there was a span of 16 bases. The CDR3 DNA reads TGTGCCAGCAGCTTTCAGGGAGGAGAGAGTCCCCAGCATTTT. Translated, it gives CASSFQGGESPQHF.

V is TRBV19 and J is TRBJ2-5; tentative D call: TRBD2 (5 bases). The V gene lost 7 bases and the J gene lost 5 bases, with 11 bases spanning the gap. CDR1 and CDR2 (germline): LNHDA, SQIVND (reference sequence). The CDR3 spans 12 residues. The CDR3 DNA sequence: TGTGCCAGTATGGACTGGGCGGAGACCCAGTACTTC. Protein sequence: CASMDWAETQYF.

Only a few counts were recorded for this clone. The rearrangement joins TRBV2 to TRBJ2-5; D unresolved. Germline CDR1 reads SNHLY; CDR2 reads FYNNEI. The CDR3 has 15 amino acids. The ends were cut back, 3 bases at V and 2 bases at J, with 13 bases in the middle. CDR3 nucleotide sequence: TGTGCCAGCAGTGATCTAGGAGCGCGGCAAGAGACCCAGTACTTC. Translation gives CASSDLGARQETQYF.

This clone was seen more than once but under ten times. This chain joins TRBV6-5 and TRBJ2-7, with 10 bases fitting TRBD1. The CDR3 loop spans 13 amino acids. V shed 7 bases and J 1 base; nucleotides not matched to a gene: 1. In germline, CDR1 is MNHEY, CDR2 SVGAGI. The CDR3 sequence: CASKDRGSYEQYF. The CDR3, as DNA: TGTGCCAGCAAGGACAGGGGGTCCTACGAGCAGTACTTC.

This clone was counted a few times. The V gene is TRBV29-1, the J gene TRBJ1-1; 8 bases fit TRBD1. The CDR3 sequence is 13 residues long. Germline loops: CDR1 SQVTM, CDR2 ANQGSEA. The junction had 10 bases not matched to a gene; V was cut back by 8 bases and J by 5 bases. CDR3 amino acids: CSWRGQGGTEAFF. The CDR3 bases are TGCAGCTGGCGTGGACAGGGAGGGACTGAAGCTTTCTTT.

The table lists this clone with a few counts. The chain carries TRBV7-2 and TRBJ2-7; the D gene could be TRBD1 or TRBD2 (6 bases each). The CDR3 extends over 19 amino acids. The germline V gene has CDR1 SGHTA and CDR2 FQGNSA. V shed 4 bases and J shed 0 bases, with 25 bases lying between them. The CDR3 DNA is TGTGCCAGCAGCTGGAGGATAGAGGGGGGTACGGGCCGCTCCTACGAGCAGTACTTC. Its protein is CASSWRIEGGTGRSYEQYF.

The chain links TRBV2 to TRBJ1-6; the D is unclear. V dropped 4 bases and J dropped 9 bases, with 13 bases sitting between them. Germline loops: CDR1 SNHLY, CDR2 FYNNEI. The CDR3 has 14 residues. The CDR3 DNA is TGTGCCAGCAGTGGATCAGGAGTGGGTTCACCCCTCCACTTT. Protein: CASSGSGVGSPLHF. The variable domain in full, completed from reference TRBV2 and TRBJ1-6, reads EPEVTQTPSHQVTQMGQEVILRCVPISNHLYFYWYRQILGQKVEFLVSFYNNEISEKSEIFDDQFSVERPDGSNFTLKIRSTKLEDSAMYFCASSGSGVGSPLHFGNGTRLTVT.

Note on this clone: Other DNA sequences within the sample encode an identical CDR3. The chain couples TRBV6-1 to TRBJ2-7; unclear D gene. The CDR3 runs to 12 residues. V lost 0 bases, J lost 6 bases, and 6 bases lay in between. CDR1 and CDR2 from the germline V gene are MNHNS and SASEGT. DNA for the CDR3: TGTGCCAGCAGTGAAGCGCGCGGCGAGCAGTACTTC. It codes for CASSEARGEQYF.